This T cell receptor (beta chain) was retrieved from a study of blood T cell repertoires in COVID-19. For the study at large: COVID-19 samples from acute and convalescent phases originated in the United States, Italy and Spain. In each case, the material was cDNA or gDNA derived from T cells, B-cell-depleted T cells, or PBMCs.

V was pared by 6 bases and J by 5 bases, with 5 bases of the junction left unmatched. The CDR3 contains 14 residues. Germline CDR1 and CDR2: LNHDA and SQIVND (reference sequence). Seattle patients were enrolled during active infection and followed longitudinally. In the authors' methods: Amplification from reference gene primers served as the basis for estimated nucleated cell counts. Assay used: immunoSEQ multiplex PCR; TCRdb lists only in-frame clones, some missing. V, J and clone size derive from that table, while D and trimming were established from the DNA sequence. The sample lists nearly 350,000 clones, approximately 91% occurring once. The table lists this clone with a count of one.

The J gene is TRBJ2-2, the V gene TRBV19, with 8 positions matching TRBD2. This TCR derives from a woman in her 70s with COVID-19, enrolled during active disease. The sequenced sample was peripheral blood. The CDR3 here is CASSERGITGELFF. The CDR3, as DNA: TGTGCCAGTAGCGAGCGGGGGATAACCGGGGAGCTGTTTTTT. Variable domain in full (rest from reference TRBV19 and TRBJ2-2): DGGITQSPKYLFRKEGQNVTLSCEQNLNHDAMYWYRQDPGQGLRLIYYSQIVNDFQKGDIAEGYSVSREKKESFPLTVTSAQKNPTAFYLCASSERGITGELFFGEGSRLTVL.